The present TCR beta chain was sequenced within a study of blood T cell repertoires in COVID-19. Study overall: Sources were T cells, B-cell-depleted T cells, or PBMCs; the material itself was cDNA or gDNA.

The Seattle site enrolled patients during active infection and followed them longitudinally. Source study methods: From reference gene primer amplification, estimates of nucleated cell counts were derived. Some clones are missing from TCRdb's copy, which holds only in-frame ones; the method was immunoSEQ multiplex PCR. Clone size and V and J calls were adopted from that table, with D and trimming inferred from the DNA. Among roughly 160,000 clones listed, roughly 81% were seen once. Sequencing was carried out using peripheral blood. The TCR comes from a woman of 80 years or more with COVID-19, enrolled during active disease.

CDR3 sequence reads: CAWSVPGSYEQYF. The CDR3 DNA is TGTGCCTGGAGTGTACCGGGCTCCTACGAGCAGTACTTC. This chain joins TRBV30 and TRBJ2-7, with D unclear. Germline assignment: CDR1 GTSNPN and CDR2 SVGIG (reference sequence). This CDR3 comprises 13 residues. Trimming pared 0 bases from V and 0 bases from J, leaving 6 bases between.